By frequency in the sample, the clone carrying this T cell receptor beta chain is medium-sized (0.01 to 0.1%). CDR1 is SGHTA, CDR2 FQGNSA, per germline. The CDR3 loop spans 13 amino acids. The germline V and J ends were trimmed by 5 bases and 4 bases, with 11 bases remaining between them. The data are from a study of early T cells in non-severe SARS-CoV-2 infection. MiXCR was run by TCRdb on the 5' RACE reads, yielding one entry per CDR3 protein. Of 20,000 to 30,000 distinct CDR3 sequences detected, 4.3% appear once; the ten largest clones hold 15% to 19%. Sequences were obtained from whole blood. The receptor's source is an adult who was a healthcare worker with PCR-confirmed SARS-CoV-2 infection or an uninfected control (not recorded which). V usage is TRBV7-2 and J usage is TRBJ1-2; D perhaps matches TRBD1 (6 bases). For the CDR3, the DNA is TGTGCCAGCAGCAAAGACAGGAGCTATGGCTACACCTTC. This encodes CASSKDRSYGYTF.